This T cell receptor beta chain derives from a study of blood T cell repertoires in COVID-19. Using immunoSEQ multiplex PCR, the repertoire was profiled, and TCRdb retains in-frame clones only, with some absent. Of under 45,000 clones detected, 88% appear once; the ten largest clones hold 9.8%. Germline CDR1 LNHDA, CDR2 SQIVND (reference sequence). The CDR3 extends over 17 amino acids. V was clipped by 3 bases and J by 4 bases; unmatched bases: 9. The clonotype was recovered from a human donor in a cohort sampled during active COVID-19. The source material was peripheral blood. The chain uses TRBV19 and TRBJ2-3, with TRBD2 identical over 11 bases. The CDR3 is CASSIYGTSGKADTQYF. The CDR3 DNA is TGTGCCAGTAGTATTTACGGGACTAGCGGAAAAGCAGATACGCAGTATTTT.